This section outlines one T cell receptor beta chain sequence together with its context. The antigen remains undetermined. CDR1 and CDR2 (germline): DFQATT, SNEGSKA (reference sequence). Between the trimmed V and J ends, which lost 3 bases and 2 bases, there was a span of 9 bases. The CDR3 totals 13 residues. TCRdb itself ran the 5' RACE reads through MiXCR, one entry per CDR3 protein. The sample shows about 350,000 distinct CDR3 sequences, 20% of them seen only once. This sample stems from a study of T-cell memory formation after mild COVID-19. Study-level results: Clones which contracted sat mainly in CM and EM if CD4+, and in EMRA if CD8+. Clones from the second wave (peaking day 37) had unconfirmed SARS-CoV-2 specificity.

Source material: PBMCs or a T cell subset sorted from them (not recorded which). The V call is TRBV20-1, the J call TRBJ2-3; D is possibly TRBD2 (6 bases). The source of this sequence is a young man who had mild COVID-19 (a few samples of this study predate the infection). Cell type and time point are not known. The CDR3 coding sequence is TGCAGTGCTAGGGACTATAACACAGATACGCAGTATTTT. Translation: CSARDYNTDTQYF.